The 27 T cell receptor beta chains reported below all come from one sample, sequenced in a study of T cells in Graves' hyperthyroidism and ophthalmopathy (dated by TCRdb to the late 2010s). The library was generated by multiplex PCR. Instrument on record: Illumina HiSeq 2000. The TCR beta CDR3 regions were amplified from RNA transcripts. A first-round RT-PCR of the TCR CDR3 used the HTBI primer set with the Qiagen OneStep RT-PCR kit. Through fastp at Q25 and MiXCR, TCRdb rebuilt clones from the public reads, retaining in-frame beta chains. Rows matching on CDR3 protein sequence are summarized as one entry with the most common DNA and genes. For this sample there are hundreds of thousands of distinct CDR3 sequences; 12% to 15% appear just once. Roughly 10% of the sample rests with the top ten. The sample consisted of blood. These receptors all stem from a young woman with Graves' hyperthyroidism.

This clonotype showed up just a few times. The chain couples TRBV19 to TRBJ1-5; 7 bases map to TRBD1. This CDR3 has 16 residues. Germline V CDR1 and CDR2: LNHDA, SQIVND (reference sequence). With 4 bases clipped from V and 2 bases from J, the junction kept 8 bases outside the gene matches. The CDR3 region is CASSRGRQGGNQPQHF. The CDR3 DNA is TGTGCCAGTAGTAGAGGGAGGCAGGGGGGCAATCAGCCCCAGCATTTT.

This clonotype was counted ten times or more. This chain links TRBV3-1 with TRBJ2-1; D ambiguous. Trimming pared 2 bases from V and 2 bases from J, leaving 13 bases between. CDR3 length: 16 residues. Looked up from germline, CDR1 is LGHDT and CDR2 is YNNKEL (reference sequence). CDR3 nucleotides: TGTGCCAGCAGCCAACTTAGAGATGATCCCTACAATGAGCAGTTCTTC. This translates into CASSQLRDDPYNEQFF.

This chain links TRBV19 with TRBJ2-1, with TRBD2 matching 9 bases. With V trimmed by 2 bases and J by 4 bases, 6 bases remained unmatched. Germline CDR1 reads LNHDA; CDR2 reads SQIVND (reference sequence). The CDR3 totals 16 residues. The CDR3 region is CASSIFATSGYNEQFF. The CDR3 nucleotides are TGTGCCAGTAGTATATTCGCGACTAGCGGTTACAATGAGCAGTTCTTC.

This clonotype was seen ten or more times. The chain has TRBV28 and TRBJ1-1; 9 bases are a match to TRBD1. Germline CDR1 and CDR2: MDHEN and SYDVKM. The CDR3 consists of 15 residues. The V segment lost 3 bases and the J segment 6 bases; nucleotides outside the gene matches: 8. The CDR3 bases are TGTGCCAGCAGTTTCCGGGACAGGGAATTGGCTGAAGCTTTCTTT. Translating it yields CASSFRDRELAEAFF. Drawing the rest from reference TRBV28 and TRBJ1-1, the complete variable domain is DVKVTQSSRYLVKRTGEKVFLECVQDMDHENMFWYRQDPGLGLRLIYFSYDVKMKEKGDIPEGYSVSREKKERFSLILESASTNQTSMYLCASSFRDRELAEAFFGQGTRLTVV.

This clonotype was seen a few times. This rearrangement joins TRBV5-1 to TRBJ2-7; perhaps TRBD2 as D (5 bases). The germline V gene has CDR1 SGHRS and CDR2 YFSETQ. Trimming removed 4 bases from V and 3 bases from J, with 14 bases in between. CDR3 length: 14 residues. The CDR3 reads CASSLDYHIYEQYF. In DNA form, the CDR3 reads TGCGCCAGCAGCCTCGACTACCATATCTACGAGCAGTACTTC.

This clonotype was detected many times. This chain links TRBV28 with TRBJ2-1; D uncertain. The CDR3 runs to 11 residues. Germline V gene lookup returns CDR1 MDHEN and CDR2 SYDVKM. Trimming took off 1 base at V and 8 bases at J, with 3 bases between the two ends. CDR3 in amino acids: CASSLSDEQFF. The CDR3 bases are TGTGCCAGCAGTTTATCCGATGAGCAGTTCTTC. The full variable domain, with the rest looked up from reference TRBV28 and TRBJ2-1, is DVKVTQSSRYLVKRTGEKVFLECVQDMDHENMFWYRQDPGLGLRLIYFSYDVKMKEKGDIPEGYSVSREKKERFSLILESASTNQTSMYLCASSLSDEQFFGPGTRLTVL.

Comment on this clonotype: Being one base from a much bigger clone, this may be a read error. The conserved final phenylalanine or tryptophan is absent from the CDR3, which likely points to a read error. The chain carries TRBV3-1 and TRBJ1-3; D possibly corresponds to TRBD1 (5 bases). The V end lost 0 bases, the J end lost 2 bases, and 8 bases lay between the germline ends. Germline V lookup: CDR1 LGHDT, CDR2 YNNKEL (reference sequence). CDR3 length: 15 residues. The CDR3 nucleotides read TGTGCCAGCAGCCAAGATTGGGGGACTGGAAACACCATATATTTA. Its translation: CASSQDWGTGNTIYL.

CDR3 DNA: TGTGCCAGCAGTGAAGCGCTTCCGGGGGCTAGTTTTTACAATGAGCAGTTCTTC. Amino acids: CASSEALPGASFYNEQFF. This sequence joins TRBV6-1 and TRBJ2-1; D might be TRBD1 or TRBD2, each matching 6 bases. Trimming removed 0 bases from V and 4 bases from J, with 19 bases in between. CDR1 is MNHNS, CDR2 SASEGT, per germline. This CDR3 region has 18 residues.

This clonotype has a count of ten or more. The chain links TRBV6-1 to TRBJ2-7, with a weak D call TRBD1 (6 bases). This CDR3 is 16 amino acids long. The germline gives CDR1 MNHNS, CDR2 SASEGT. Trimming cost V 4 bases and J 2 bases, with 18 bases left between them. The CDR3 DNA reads TGTGCCAGCAGTGTTAATCCGGGACATGGGCCCTACGAGCAGTACTTC. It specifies CASSVNPGHGPYEQYF.

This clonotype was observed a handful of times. For the CDR3, the DNA is TGTGCCACCAGTGATCCAAACATCGCTGGAAACACCATATATTTT. Amino acid sequence: CATSDPNIAGNTIYF. The chain combines TRBV24-1 with TRBJ1-3, with D unresolved. The V end lost 3 bases, the J end lost 2 bases, and 10 bases lay between the germline ends. This CDR3 is 15 amino acids long. CDR1 and CDR2 from the germline V gene are KGHDR and SFDVKD.

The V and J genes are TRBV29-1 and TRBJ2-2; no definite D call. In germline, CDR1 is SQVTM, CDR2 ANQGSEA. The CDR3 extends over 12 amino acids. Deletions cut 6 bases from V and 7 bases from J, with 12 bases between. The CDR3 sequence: CSVARAGGELFF. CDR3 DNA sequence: TGCAGCGTAGCCCGGGCTGGCGGGGAGCTGTTTTTT.

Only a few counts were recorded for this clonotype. CDR3 sequence reads: CASREGVDTEAFF. CDR3 DNA: TGTGCCAGCAGGGAGGGGGTGGACACTGAAGCTTTCTTT. The chain links TRBV6-2 or TRBV6-3 to TRBJ1-1; the D gene is possibly TRBD1 (6 bases). The V gene's germline CDR1 is MNHEY and CDR2 SVGEGT. The CDR3 is 13 residues long. Between the trimmed V and J ends, which lost 6 bases and 3 bases, there was a span of 11 bases.

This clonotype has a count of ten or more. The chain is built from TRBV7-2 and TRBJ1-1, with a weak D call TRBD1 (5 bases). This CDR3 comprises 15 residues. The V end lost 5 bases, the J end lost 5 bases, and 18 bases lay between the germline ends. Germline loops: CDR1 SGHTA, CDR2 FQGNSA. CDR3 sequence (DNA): TGTGCCAGCAGCCGTGCAAGCATGCAGGGAACTGAAGCTTTCTTT. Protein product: CASSRASMQGTEAFF.

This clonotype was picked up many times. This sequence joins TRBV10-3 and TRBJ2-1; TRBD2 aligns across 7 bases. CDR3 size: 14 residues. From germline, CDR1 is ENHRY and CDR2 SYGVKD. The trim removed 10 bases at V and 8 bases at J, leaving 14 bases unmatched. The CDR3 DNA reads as TGTGCCACCAAGTATTTGTGGGAGGGCCATGAGCAGTTCTTC. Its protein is CATKYLWEGHEQFF.

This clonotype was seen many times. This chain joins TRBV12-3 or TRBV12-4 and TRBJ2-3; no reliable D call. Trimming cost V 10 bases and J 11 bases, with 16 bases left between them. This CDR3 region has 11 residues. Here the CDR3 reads CATALLDGQYF. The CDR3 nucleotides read TGTGCCACCGCCCTGCTAGACGGGCAGTATTTT.

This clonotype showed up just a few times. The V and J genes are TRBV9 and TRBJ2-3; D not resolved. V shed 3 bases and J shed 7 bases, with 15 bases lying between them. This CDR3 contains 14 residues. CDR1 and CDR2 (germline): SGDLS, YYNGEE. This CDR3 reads CASSAASAQNTQYF. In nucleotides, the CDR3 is TGTGCCAGCAGCGCCGCCTCCGCACAGAATACGCAGTATTTT. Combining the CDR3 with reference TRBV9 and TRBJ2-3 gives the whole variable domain DSGVTQTPKHLITATGQRVTLRCSPRSGDLSVYWYQQSLDQGLQFLIQYYNGEERAKGNILERFSAQQFPDLHSELNLSSLELGDSALYFCASSAASAQNTQYFGPGTRLTVL.

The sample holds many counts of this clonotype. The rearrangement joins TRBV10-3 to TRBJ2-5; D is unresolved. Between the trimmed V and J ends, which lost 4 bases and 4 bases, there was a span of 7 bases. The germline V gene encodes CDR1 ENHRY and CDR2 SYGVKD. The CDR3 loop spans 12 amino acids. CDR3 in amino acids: CAISGVRETQYF. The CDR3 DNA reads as TGTGCCATCAGTGGCGTAAGAGAGACCCAGTACTTC.

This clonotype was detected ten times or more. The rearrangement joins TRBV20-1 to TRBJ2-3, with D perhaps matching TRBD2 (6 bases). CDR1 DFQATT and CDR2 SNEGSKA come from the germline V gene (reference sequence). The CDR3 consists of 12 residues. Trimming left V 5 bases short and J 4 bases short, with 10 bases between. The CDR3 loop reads CSAPGVADTQYF. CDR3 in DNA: TGCAGTGCTCCGGGGGTGGCAGATACGCAGTATTTT.

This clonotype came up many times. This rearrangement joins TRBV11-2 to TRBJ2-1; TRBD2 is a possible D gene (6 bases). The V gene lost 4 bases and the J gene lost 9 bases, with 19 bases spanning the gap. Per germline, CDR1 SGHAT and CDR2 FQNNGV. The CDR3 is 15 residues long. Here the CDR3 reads CASSSSRGKGIEQFF. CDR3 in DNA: TGTGCCAGCAGCTCGTCCCGGGGGAAGGGGATTGAGCAGTTCTTC.

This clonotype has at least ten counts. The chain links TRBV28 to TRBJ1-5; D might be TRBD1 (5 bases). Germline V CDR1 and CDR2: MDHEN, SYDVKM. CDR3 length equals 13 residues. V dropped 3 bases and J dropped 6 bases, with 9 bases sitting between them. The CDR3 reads CASSFRDFQPQHF. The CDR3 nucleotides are TGTGCCAGCAGTTTCCGGGACTTTCAGCCCCAGCATTTT.

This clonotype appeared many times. The CDR3 coding sequence is TGTGCCAGCAGCGTACAGGGTGGGGATCAGCCCCAGCATTTT. Translation: CASSVQGGDQPQHF. The V call is TRBV2, the J call TRBJ1-5; perhaps TRBD1 as D (6 bases). V lost 6 bases and J 5 bases, leaving 14 bases between the germline ends. The CDR3 is 14 residues long. The germline CDR1 and CDR2 sequences are SNHLY and FYNNEI. The full variable domain, in which reference TRBV2 and TRBJ1-5 provide the parts outside the CDR3, is EPEVTQTPSHQVTQMGQEVILRCVPISNHLYFYWYRQILGQKVEFLVSFYNNEISEKSEIFDDQFSVERPDGSNFTLKIRSTKLEDSAMYFCASSVQGGDQPQHFGDGTRLSIL.

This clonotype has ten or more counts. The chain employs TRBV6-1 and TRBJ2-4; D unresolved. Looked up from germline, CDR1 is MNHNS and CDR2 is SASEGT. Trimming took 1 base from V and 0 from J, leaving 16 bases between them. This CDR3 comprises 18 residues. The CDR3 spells CASSEDAGILLAKNIQYF. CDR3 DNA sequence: TGTGCCAGCAGTGAAGATGCAGGCATATTACTAGCCAAAAACATTCAGTACTTC.

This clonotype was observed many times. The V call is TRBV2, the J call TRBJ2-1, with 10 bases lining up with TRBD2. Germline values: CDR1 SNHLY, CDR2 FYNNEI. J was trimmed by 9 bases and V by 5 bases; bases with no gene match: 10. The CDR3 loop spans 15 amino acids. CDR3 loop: CASSQLAGTYIEQFF. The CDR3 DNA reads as TGTGCCAGCAGTCAACTAGCGGGAACTTATATTGAGCAGTTCTTC.

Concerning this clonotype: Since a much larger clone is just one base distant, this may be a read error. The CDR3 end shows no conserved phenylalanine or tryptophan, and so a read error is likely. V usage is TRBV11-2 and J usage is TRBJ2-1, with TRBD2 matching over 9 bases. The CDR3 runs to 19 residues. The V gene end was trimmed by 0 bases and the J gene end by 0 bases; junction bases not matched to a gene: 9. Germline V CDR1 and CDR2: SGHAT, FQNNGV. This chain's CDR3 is CASSLDNTLAGSSYNEQFS. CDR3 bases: TGTGCCAGCAGCTTAGACAATACGCTAGCGGGAAGCTCCTACAATGAGCAGTTCTCC.

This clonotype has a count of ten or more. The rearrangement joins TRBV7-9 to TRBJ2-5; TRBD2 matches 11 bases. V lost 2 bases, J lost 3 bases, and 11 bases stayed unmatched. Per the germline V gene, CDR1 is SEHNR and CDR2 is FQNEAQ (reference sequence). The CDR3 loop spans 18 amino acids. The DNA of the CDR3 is TGTGCCAGCAGCTTATCCGGGACTAGCGGAATTTTAGAAGAGACCCAGTACTTC. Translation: CASSLSGTSGILEETQYF.

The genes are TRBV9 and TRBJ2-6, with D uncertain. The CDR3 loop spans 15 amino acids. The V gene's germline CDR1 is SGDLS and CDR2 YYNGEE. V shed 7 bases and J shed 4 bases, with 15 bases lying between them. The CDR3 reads CASCPRLDGANVLTF. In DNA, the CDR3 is TGTGCCAGCTGCCCACGTTTGGACGGGGCCAACGTCCTGACTTTC.

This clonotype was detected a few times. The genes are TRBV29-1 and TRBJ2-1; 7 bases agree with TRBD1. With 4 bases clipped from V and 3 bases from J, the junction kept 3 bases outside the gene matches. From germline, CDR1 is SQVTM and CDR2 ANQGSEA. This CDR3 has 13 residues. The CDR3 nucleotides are TGCAGCGTTGCGAGGGACAGCTACAATGAGCAGTTCTTC. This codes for CSVARDSYNEQFF.